This is a list of T cell receptor beta chains from one sample in a study of cytomegalovirus exposure and HLA in healthy donors. TCRdb keeps only in-frame clones here, not all; method: immunoSEQ multiplex PCR. This table has about 99,000 clones, approximately 79% appearing once. The sample comprised PBMCs. These receptor sequences come from a man aged 60 to 69 in good health and CMV-seropositive. CDR3s include the opening cysteine and the closing phenylalanine or tryptophan.

cdr3_aa v_call
CASSGRTGNNSPLHF TRBV9
CASSGGVEYGYTF TRBV4-1
CASKVGVFSDQPQHF TRBV6-1
CASSDAGASTDTQYF TRBV10-1
CAWTGQVTWETQYF TRBV30
CASSRDSETQYF TRBV5-1
CASQWGGATYEQYF TRBV7-9
CASSPPRGFANTGELFF TRBV7-3
CASSAEGTGVSGNTEAFF TRBV18
CASSPDGSSYNEQFF TRBV6-5
CASSDFSGGGTDTQYF TRBV11-3
CASSSGGAYEQYF TRBV11-3
CASSDPGQMNGYEQFF TRBV2
CASGPQGAGGYTF TRBV25-1
CASSQVGDGTGGGYTF TRBV4-1
CASATRQGRGDQPQHF TRBV28
CASSPGTGGSYSPLHF TRBV28
CASSNRGRNEAFF TRBV2
CASSNRGADSKQYF TRBV19
CASSPGQGPSMTIYF TRBV14